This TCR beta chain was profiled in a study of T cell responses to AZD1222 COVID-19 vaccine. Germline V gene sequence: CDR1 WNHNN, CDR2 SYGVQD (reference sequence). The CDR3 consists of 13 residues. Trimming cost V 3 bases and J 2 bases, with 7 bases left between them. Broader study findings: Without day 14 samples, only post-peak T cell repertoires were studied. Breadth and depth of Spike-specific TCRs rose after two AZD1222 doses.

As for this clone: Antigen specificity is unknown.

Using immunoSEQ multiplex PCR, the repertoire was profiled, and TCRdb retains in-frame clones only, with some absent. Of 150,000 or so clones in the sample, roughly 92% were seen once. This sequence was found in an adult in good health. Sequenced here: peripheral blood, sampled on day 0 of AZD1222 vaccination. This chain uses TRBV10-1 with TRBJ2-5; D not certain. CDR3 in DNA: TGCGCCAGCAGTGACCCCCCACAAGAGACCCAGTACTTC. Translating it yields CASSDPPQETQYF.